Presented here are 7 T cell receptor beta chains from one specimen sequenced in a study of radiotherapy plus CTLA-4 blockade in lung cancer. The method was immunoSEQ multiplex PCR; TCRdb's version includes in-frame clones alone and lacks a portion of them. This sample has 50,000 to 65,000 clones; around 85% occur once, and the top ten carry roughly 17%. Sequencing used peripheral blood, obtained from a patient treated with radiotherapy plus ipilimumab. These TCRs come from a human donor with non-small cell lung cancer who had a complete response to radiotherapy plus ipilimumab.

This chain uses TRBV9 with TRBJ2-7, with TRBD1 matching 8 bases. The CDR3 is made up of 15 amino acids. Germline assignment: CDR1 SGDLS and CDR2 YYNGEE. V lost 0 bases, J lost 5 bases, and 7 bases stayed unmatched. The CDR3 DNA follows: TGTGCCAGCAGCGTAGGGGGGCAGGGGGCCCACGAGCAGTACTTC. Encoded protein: CASSVGGQGAHEQYF.

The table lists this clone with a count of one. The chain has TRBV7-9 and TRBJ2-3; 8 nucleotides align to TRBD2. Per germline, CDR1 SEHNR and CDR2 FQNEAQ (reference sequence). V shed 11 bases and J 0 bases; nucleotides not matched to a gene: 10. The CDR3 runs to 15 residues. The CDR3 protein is CAGERGPTSTDTQYF. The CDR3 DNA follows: TGTGCCGGCGAGCGGGGGCCGACTAGCACAGATACGCAGTATTTT. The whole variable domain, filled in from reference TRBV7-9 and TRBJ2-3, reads DTGVSQNPRHKITKRGQNVTFRCDPISEHNRLYWYRQTLGQGPEFLTYFQNEAQLEKSRLLSDRFSAERPKGSFSTLEIQRTEQGDSAMYLCAGERGPTSTDTQYFGPGTRLTVL.

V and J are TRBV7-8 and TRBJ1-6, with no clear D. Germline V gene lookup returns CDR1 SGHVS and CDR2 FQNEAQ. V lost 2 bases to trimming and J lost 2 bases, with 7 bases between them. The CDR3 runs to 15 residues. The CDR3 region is CASSLRGTYNSPLHF. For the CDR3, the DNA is TGTGCCAGCAGCTTACGAGGGACCTATAATTCACCCCTCCACTTT.

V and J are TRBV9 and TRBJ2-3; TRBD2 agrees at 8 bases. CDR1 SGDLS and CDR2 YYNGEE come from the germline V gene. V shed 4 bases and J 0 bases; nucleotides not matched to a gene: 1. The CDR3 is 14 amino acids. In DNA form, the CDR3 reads TGTGCCAGCAGCCCTAGCGGGAGCACAGATACGCAGTATTTT. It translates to CASSPSGSTDTQYF.

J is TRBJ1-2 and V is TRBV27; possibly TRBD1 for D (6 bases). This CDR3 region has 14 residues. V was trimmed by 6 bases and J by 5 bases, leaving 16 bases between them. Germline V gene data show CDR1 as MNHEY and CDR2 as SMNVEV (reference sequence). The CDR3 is CASRRTDRPYGYTF. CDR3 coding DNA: TGTGCCAGCAGGAGGACAGATAGACCTTATGGCTACACCTTC.

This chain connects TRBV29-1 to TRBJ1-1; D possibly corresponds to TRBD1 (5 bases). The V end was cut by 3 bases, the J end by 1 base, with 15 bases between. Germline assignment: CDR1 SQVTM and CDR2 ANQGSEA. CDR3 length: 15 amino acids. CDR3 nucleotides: TGCAGCGTTGACACGCTCCAACAGGAGAACACTGAAGCTTTCTTT. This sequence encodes CSVDTLQQENTEAFF.

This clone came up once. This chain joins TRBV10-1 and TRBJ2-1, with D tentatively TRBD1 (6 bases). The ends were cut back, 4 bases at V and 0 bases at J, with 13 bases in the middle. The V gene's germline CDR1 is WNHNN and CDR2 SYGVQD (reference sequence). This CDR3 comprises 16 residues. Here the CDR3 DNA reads TGCGCCAGCAGTGGGACAGACTGGAGCTCCTACAATGAGCAGTTCTTC. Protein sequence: CASSGTDWSSYNEQFF.